The 5 T cell receptor beta chains in this list originate from one sample, sequenced in a study of graft-versus-host responses after intestinal transplantation listed by TCRdb under 2021. Preparation of the library involved the immunoSEQ multiplex PCR assay. What TCRdb holds here is the immuneACCESS table cut down to in-frame rearrangements. Part of the clones is not present; checked against another copy, under half of the missing clones reflect an unresolved V gene, and the others are unexplained. The sample table contains tens of thousands of clones; only one count was recorded for around 90% of them. The ten most abundant clones make up more than 2% of the sample. The time point label, read with the paper, signifies: cells obtained before transplantation from donor or recipient. Antigens for these TCRs are unknown. Sample: unstimulated CD4+ T cells sorted from spleen or lymph node cells, taken before transplant. These receptors were collected from a human donor who was the organ donor for an intestinal transplant.

CDR3 in DNA: TGTGCCAGCAGCCCCGGGAAGTATAATTCACCCCTCCACTTT. As protein: CASSPGKYNSPLHF. This chain connects TRBV6-5 to TRBJ1-6, with D uncertain. CDR3 length: 14 residues. In germline, CDR1 is MNHEY, CDR2 SVGAGI. With 6 bases removed from V and 4 bases from J, the gap between germline ends came to 10 bases.

The rearrangement uses TRBV7-3 and TRBJ2-3; D is possibly TRBD2 (5 bases). V lost 2 bases to trimming and J lost 1 base, with 7 bases between them. There are 14 residues in the CDR3. CDR1 is SGHTA, CDR2 FQGTGA, per germline. This CDR3 is CASSLGSGTDTQYF. DNA of the CDR3: TGTGCCAGCAGCTTAGGTAGCGGCACAGATACGCAGTATTTT. Together with reference TRBV7-3 and TRBJ2-3, the CDR3 gives the full variable domain: GAGVSQTPSNKVTEKGKYVELRCDPISGHTALYWYRQSLGQGPEFLIYFQGTGAADDSGLPNDRFFAVRPEGSVSTLKIQRTERGDSAVYLCASSLGSGTDTQYFGPGTRLTVL.

In its sample, this clone was seen a few times. The chain is built from TRBV2 and TRBJ1-4; D gene uncertain. Trimming took 4 bases from V and 4 from J, leaving 7 bases between them. The germline V gene encodes CDR1 SNHLY and CDR2 FYNNEI. CDR3 size: 13 residues. The CDR3 region is CASSGGINEKLFF. DNA for the CDR3: TGTGCCAGCAGTGGAGGGATTAATGAAAAACTGTTTTTT. Based on the CDR3 plus reference TRBV2 and TRBJ1-4, the full variable domain is EPEVTQTPSHQVTQMGQEVILRCVPISNHLYFYWYRQILGQKVEFLVSFYNNEISEKSEIFDDQFSVERPDGSNFTLKIRSTKLEDSAMYFCASSGGINEKLFFGSGTQLSVL.

This rearrangement joins TRBV9 to TRBJ2-7; D not resolved. The V end was cut by 3 bases, the J end by 4 bases, with 17 bases between. The CDR3 length is 15 residues. Germline V CDR1 and CDR2: SGDLS, YYNGEE. Here the CDR3 reads CASSALPSQQYEQYF. The CDR3 coding sequence is TGTGCCAGCAGCGCATTGCCGAGCCAGCAGTACGAGCAGTACTTC. The whole variable domain, remainder taken from reference TRBV9 and TRBJ2-7, is DSGVTQTPKHLITATGQRVTLRCSPRSGDLSVYWYQQSLDQGLQFLIQYYNGEERAKGNILERFSAQQFPDLHSELNLSSLELGDSALYFCASSALPSQQYEQYFGPGTRLTVT.

This clone was counted a single time. The chain combines TRBV28 with TRBJ1-4; 7 bases are a match to TRBD1. The CDR3 extends over 14 amino acids. Germline trimming cut 2 bases from V and 6 bases from J; bases unmatched to any gene: 3. The V gene's germline CDR1 is MDHEN and CDR2 SYDVKM. The CDR3 protein is CASSLRGRDEKLFF. CDR3 bases: TGTGCCAGCAGTTTAAGGGGGCGGGATGAAAAACTGTTTTTT.